This entry lists 15 T cell receptor beta chains sequenced from one sample in a study of blood T cells in healthy people across ages (dated by TCRdb to the mid-2010s). Libraries were built with 5' RACE. The run used an Illumina HiSeq 2500. The second PCR ran for roughly 7 to 12 cycles and used a J-beta primer mix along with a sample-barcoded 5' primer. Using fastp trimming at Q25 and MiXCR clonotype assembly, TCRdb reanalyzed the public sequencing data and kept in-frame beta chains. Each CDR3 protein gets just one entry, which takes the most common genes and DNA from the rows behind it. This sample comprises just under 900,000 distinct CDR3 sequences, about 28% of them detected only once. Around a sixth of the sample belongs to the ten largest clones. The material sequenced was blood. The receptors here all came from a woman older than 75 in good health.

V usage is TRBV12-3 or TRBV12-4 and J usage is TRBJ1-5; D gene unclear. This CDR3 region has 15 residues. Trimming removed 2 bases from V and 1 base from J, with 9 bases in between. CDR3 sequence reads: CASSLWPVSNQPQHF. The CDR3 bases are TGTGCCAGCAGTTTATGGCCAGTCAGCAATCAGCCCCAGCATTTT.

Note on this clonotype: A clone one base away is much larger, so this may be a read error. The rearrangement joins TRBV18 to TRBJ2-5; no firm D call. The CDR3 is made up of 13 amino acids. Germline V gene lookup returns CDR1 KGHSH and CDR2 LQKENI. Trimming stripped 4 bases from V and 11 bases from J, with 17 bases between. The CDR3 here is CASSRTVNNEQYF. CDR3 sequence (DNA): TGTGCCAGCTCACGGACGGTGAACAATGAGCAGTACTTC.

The table lists this clonotype with many counts. CDR3 nucleotide sequence: TGTGCCAGCAGTGTGACAGGGACCCGCACTGAAGCTTTCTTT. It yields the protein CASSVTGTRTEAFF. The gene calls are TRBV27 and TRBJ1-1; 7 bases match TRBD1. There are 14 residues in the CDR3. Germline V lookup: CDR1 MNHEY, CDR2 SMNVEV (reference sequence). V was pared by 5 bases and J by 4 bases, with 7 bases of the junction left unmatched.

This clonotype was picked up many times. This chain uses TRBV30 with TRBJ2-4; D is possibly TRBD1 or TRBD2 (5 bases each). The assigned J gene may be wrong: the sequence end matches TRBJ2-7 better. Per germline, CDR1 GTSNPN and CDR2 SVGIG (reference sequence). The CDR3 runs to 11 residues. The CDR3 bases are TGTGCCTGGAAAGAGGGGTTCGAGCAGTACTTC. Its translation is CAWKEGFEQYF.

In its sample, this clonotype was seen many times. The chain employs TRBV7-2 and TRBJ1-2, with 12 bases aligning to TRBD1. The germline gives CDR1 SGHTA, CDR2 FQGNSA. This CDR3 is built from 17 residues. V shed 4 bases and J 4 bases; nucleotides not matched to a gene: 10. The CDR3 region has the DNA TGTGCCAGCAGCTCTAGGGGCGGGACAGGGGGCATCTATGGCTACACCTTC. Amino acid sequence: CASSSRGGTGGIYGYTF.

This chain connects TRBV7-8 to TRBJ1-4; 9 nucleotides agree with TRBD1. The V gene end was trimmed by 3 bases and the J gene end by 6 bases; junction bases not matched to a gene: 8. The CDR3 is made up of 16 amino acids. The germline V gene has CDR1 SGHVS and CDR2 FQNEAQ. CDR3 bases: TGTGCCAGCAGCTTCAGAATGGGACAGGGCGATGAAAAACTGTTTTTT. Amino acid sequence: CASSFRMGQGDEKLFF.

The chain combines TRBV20-1 with TRBJ2-1, with D perhaps TRBD1 (5 bases). V was clipped by 7 bases and J by 6 bases, with 13 bases between them. Germline CDR1 DFQATT, CDR2 SNEGSKA (reference sequence). The CDR3 spans 12 residues. CDR3 protein: CSVWTLGNEQFF. CDR3 bases: TGCAGTGTCTGGACATTGGGCAATGAGCAGTTCTTC.

A word on this clonotype: The junction departs from the called germline gene at one end, perhaps through a read error. The genes are TRBV7-2 and TRBJ2-1; 9 nucleotides align to TRBD1. This CDR3 is built from 16 residues. Germline CDR1 SGHTA, CDR2 FQGNSA. For the CDR3, the DNA is TGTGCCAGCAGCCACAGGGGGCTCCTAACCTACAATGAGCATTTCTTC. Translation: CASSHRGLLTYNEHFF.

This clonotype came up many times. V gene TRBV12-3 or TRBV12-4 combines with J gene TRBJ1-2, with 7 positions matching TRBD1. J was trimmed by 4 bases and V by 4 bases; bases with no gene match: 3. CDR3 length equals 13 residues. CDR3 protein: CASSYGQAYGYTF. The DNA for the CDR3 is TGTGCCAGCAGTTATGGACAGGCCTATGGCTACACCTTC.

Remarks on this clonotype: This could be a read error, since a much larger clone is one nucleotide away. The chain has TRBV6-5 and TRBJ2-5; 9 bases map to TRBD2. This CDR3 is built from 16 residues. CDR1 and CDR2 (germline): MNHEY, SVGAGI. Trimming took 2 bases from V and 4 from J; bases not matched to a gene: 8. CDR3 loop: CASSYTRAGGAETQYF. The DNA for the CDR3 is TGTGCCAGCAGTTACACCCGAGCGGGGGGCGCAGAGACCCAGTACTTC.

The rearrangement joins TRBV20-1 to TRBJ2-7; D gene unclear. Per germline, CDR1 DFQATT and CDR2 SNEGSKA (reference sequence). The CDR3 consists of 13 residues. V lost 0 bases to trimming and J lost 5 bases, with 11 bases between them. The CDR3 DNA follows: TGCAGTGCTAGAGATCCACTACTCGACGAGCAGTACTTC. Translating it yields CSARDPLLDEQYF.

As to this clonotype: This may be a read error, as it is one base from a much larger clone. The V gene is TRBV27, the J gene TRBJ1-6; 7 positions match TRBD1. CDR3 length equals 15 residues. Germline CDR1 and CDR2: MNHEY and SMNVEV (reference sequence). This chain's CDR3 is CASKVGTATNLPLHF. As DNA, the CDR3 is TGTGCCAGCAAGGTCGGGACAGCTACTAATTTACCCCTCCACTTT.

This rearrangement joins TRBV25-1 to TRBJ1-1, with D possibly matching TRBD1 (6 bases). CDR1 MGHDK and CDR2 SYGVNS come from the germline V gene. CDR3 length equals 14 residues. The V gene lost 6 bases and the J gene lost 1 base, with 12 bases spanning the gap. CDR3: CASRETGENTEAFF. The CDR3 nucleotides read TGTGCCAGCAGGGAGACAGGTGAGAACACTGAAGCTTTCTTT.

Only a few counts were recorded for this clonotype. V gene TRBV28 combines with J gene TRBJ2-3; D is perhaps TRBD1 (6 bases). Trimming took off 6 bases at V and 0 bases at J, with 13 bases between the two ends. This CDR3 has 15 amino acids. The germline V gene encodes CDR1 MDHEN and CDR2 SYDVKM. The CDR3 DNA reads TGTGCCAGCAGCTTGAGGGGGAAGAGCACAGATACGCAGTATTTT. Amino acid sequence: CASSLRGKSTDTQYF.

This clonotype was seen many times. The gene calls are TRBV7-6 and TRBJ2-1; D gene unclear. The CDR3 sequence is 14 residues long. Germline V gives CDR1 SGHVS, CDR2 FNYEAQ. V was pared by 0 bases and J by 6 bases, with 9 bases between. The CDR3 here is CASSLAGPPNEQFF. The CDR3, as DNA: TGTGCCAGCAGCTTAGCCGGGCCGCCCAATGAGCAGTTCTTC. Complete variable domain (other parts from reference TRBV7-6 and TRBJ2-1): GAGVSQSPRYKVTKRGQDVALRCDPISGHVSLYWYRQALGQGPEFLTYFNYEAQQDKSGLPNDRFSAERPEGSISTLTIQRTEQRDSAMYRCASSLAGPPNEQFFGPGTRLTVL.